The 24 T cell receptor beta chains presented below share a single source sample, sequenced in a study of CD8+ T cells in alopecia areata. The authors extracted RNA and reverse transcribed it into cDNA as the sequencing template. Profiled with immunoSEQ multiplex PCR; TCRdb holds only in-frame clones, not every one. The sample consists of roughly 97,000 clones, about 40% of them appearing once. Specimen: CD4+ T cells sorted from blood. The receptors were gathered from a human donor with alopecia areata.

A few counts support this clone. For the CDR3, the DNA is TGTGCCAGCAGCGTAGAACCAACCGGGTCCATATATTTT. Protein product: CASSVEPTGSIYF. The rearrangement uses TRBV9 and TRBJ1-3; unclear D gene. Germline-derived CDR1 and CDR2 are SGDLS and YYNGEE. The CDR3 consists of 13 residues. The V end was cut by 0 bases, the J end by 11 bases, with 12 bases between.

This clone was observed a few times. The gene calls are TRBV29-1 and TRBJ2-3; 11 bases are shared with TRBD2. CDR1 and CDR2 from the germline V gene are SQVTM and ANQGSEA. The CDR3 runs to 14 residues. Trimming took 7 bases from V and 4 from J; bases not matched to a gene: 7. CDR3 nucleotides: TGCAGCGCAGATAGCGGGAGGGTTCCAGATACGCAGTATTTT. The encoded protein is CSADSGRVPDTQYF.

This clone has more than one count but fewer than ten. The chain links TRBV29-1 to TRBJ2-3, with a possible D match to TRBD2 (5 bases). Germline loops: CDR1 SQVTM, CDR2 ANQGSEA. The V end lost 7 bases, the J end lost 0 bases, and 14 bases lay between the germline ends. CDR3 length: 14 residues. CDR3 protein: CSADPAGSTDTQYF. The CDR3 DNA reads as TGCAGCGCCGATCCGGCGGGCAGCACAGATACGCAGTATTTT.

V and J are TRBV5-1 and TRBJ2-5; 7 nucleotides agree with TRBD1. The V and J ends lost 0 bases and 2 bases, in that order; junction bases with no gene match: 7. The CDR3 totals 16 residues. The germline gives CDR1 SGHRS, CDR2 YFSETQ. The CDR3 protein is CASSLVPTGNQETQYF. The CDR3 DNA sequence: TGCGCCAGCAGCTTGGTACCGACAGGGAATCAAGAGACCCAGTACTTC.

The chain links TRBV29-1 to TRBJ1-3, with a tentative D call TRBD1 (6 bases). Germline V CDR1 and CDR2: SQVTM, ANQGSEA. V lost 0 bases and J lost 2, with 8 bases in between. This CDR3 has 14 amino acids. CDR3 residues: CSVEEGAAGNTIYF. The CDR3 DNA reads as TGCAGCGTTGAAGAGGGGGCAGCTGGAAACACCATATATTTT.

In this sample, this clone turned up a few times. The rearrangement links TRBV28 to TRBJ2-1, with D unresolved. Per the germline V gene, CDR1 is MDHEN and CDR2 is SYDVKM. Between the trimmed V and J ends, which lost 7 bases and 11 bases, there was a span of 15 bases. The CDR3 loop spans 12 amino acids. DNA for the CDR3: TGTGCCAGCATTACCCGATGGCAGCAGCAGTTCTTC. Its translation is CASITRWQQQFF.

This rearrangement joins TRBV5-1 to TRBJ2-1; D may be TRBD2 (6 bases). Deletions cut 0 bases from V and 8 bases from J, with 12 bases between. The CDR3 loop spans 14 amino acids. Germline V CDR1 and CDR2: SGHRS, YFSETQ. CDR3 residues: CASSLGGVGDEQFF. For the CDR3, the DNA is TGCGCCAGCAGCTTGGGCGGGGTGGGCGATGAGCAGTTCTTC.

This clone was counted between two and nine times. The CDR3 spells CSVAGGTDRGSYNEQFF. CDR3 nucleotides: TGCAGCGTGGCAGGGGGAACGGACAGGGGGTCCTACAATGAGCAGTTCTTC. The chain uses TRBV29-1 and TRBJ2-1; 10 nucleotides line up with TRBD1. Germline-derived CDR1 and CDR2 are SQVTM and ANQGSEA. The V segment lost 6 bases and the J segment 1 base; nucleotides outside the gene matches: 12. The CDR3 spans 17 residues.

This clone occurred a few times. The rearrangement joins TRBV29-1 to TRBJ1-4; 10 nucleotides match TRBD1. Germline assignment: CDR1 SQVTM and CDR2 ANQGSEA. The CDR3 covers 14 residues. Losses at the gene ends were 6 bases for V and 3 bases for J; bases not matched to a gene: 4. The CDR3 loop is CSVDGTGANEKLFF. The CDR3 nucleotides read TGCAGCGTCGACGGGACAGGGGCTAATGAAAAACTGTTTTTT. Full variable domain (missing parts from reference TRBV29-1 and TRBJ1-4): SAVISQKPSRDICQRGTSLTIQCQVDSQVTMMFWYRQQPGQSLTLIATANQGSEATYESGFVIDKFPISRPNLTFSTLTVSNMSPEDSSIYLCSVDGTGANEKLFFGSGTQLSVL.

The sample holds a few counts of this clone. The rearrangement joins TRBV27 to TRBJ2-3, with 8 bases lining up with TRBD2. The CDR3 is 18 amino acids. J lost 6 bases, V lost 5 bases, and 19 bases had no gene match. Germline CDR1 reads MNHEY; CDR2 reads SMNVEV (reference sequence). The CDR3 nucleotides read TGTGCCAGCAGTCCCTACCCCGGAGGAGCGGGAGTTGAGGATACGCAGTATTTT. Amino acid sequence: CASSPYPGGAGVEDTQYF.

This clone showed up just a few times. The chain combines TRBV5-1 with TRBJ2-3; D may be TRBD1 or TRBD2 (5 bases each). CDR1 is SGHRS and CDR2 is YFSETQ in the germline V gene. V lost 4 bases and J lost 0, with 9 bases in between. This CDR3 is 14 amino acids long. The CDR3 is CASSPGLSTDTQYF. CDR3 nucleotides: TGCGCCAGCAGCCCGGGGCTTAGCACAGATACGCAGTATTTT.

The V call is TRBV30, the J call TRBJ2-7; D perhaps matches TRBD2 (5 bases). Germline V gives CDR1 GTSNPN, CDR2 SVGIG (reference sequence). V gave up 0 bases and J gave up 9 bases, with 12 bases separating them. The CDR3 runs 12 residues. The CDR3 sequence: CAWSVGGNLQYF. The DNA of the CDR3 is TGTGCCTGGAGTGTAGGAGGTAATCTGCAGTACTTC.

The CDR3 region has the DNA TGTGCCAGTAGGACAACCGGACAGGGGGAGCAGTACTTC. Translation: CASRTTGQGEQYF. This chain links TRBV19 with TRBJ2-7; 9 nucleotides match TRBD1. This CDR3 has 13 amino acids. CDR1 LNHDA and CDR2 SQIVND come from the germline V gene (reference sequence). The J segment lost 7 bases and the V segment lost 6 bases, leaving 7 bases of the junction unmatched. The variable domain in full, with the rest retrieved from reference TRBV19 and TRBJ2-7, is DGGITQSPKYLFRKEGQNVTLSCEQNLNHDAMYWYRQDPGQGLRLIYYSQIVNDFQKGDIAEGYSVSREKKESFPLTVTSAQKNPTAFYLCASRTTGQGEQYFGPGTRLTVT.

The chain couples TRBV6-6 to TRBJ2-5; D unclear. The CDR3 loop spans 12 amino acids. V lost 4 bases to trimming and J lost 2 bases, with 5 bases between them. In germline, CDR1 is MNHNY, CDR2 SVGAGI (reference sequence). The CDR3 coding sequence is TGTGCCAGCAGTTTAACTCAAGAGACCCAGTACTTC. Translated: CASSLTQETQYF.

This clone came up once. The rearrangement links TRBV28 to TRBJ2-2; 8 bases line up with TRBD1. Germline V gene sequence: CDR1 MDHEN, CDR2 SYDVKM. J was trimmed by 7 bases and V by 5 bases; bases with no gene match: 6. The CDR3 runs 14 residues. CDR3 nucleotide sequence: TGTGCCAGCAGTAGCAGGGGGCTGAGCGGGGAGCTGTTTTTT. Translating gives CASSSRGLSGELFF. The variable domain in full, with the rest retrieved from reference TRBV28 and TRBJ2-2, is DVKVTQSSRYLVKRTGEKVFLECVQDMDHENMFWYRQDPGLGLRLIYFSYDVKMKEKGDIPEGYSVSREKKERFSLILESASTNQTSMYLCASSSRGLSGELFFGEGSRLTVL.

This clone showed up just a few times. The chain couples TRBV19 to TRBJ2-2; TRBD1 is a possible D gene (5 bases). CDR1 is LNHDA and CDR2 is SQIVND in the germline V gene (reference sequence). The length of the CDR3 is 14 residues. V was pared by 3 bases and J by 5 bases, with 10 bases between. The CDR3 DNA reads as TGTGCCAGTAGTATTGACAGCTTGACCGGGGAGCTGTTTTTT. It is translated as CASSIDSLTGELFF.

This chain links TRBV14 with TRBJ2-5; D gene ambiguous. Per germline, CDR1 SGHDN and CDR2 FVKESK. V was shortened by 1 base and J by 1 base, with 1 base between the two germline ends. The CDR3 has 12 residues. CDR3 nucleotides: TGTGCCAGCAGCCAAGTCCAAGAGACCCAGTACTTC. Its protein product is CASSQVQETQYF.

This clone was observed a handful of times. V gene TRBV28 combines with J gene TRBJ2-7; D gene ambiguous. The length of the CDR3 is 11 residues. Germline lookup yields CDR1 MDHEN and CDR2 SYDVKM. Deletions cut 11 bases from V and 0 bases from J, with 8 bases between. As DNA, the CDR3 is TGTGCCGGGCACCTCTCCTACGAGCAGTACTTC. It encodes CAGHLSYEQYF.

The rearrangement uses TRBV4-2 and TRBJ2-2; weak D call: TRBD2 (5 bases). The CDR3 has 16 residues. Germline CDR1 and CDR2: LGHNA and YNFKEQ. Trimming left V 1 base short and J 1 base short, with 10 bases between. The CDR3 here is CASSQGRTGNTGELFF. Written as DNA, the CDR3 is TGTGCCAGCAGCCAAGGAAGGACTGGGAACACCGGGGAGCTGTTTTTT.

CDR3 amino acids: CASSDRLAGTETQYF. The CDR3 DNA reads TGTGCCAGCAGCGACCGACTAGCGGGGACTGAGACCCAGTACTTC. The rearrangement joins TRBV4-2 to TRBJ2-5; TRBD2 aligns across 11 bases. The junction had 7 bases not matched to a gene; V was cut back by 5 bases and J by 5 bases. Germline V gene lookup returns CDR1 LGHNA and CDR2 YNFKEQ. The CDR3 totals 15 residues.

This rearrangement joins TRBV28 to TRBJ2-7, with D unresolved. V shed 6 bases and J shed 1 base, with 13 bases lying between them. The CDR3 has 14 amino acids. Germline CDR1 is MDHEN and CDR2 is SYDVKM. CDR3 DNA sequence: TGTGCCAGCAGGTTAACTGGGGTGTCCTACGAGCAGTACTTC. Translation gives CASRLTGVSYEQYF.

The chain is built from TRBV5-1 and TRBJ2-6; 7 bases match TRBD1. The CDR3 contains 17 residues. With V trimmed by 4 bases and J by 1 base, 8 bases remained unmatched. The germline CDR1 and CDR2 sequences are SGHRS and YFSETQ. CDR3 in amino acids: CASSLLSTGSGANVLTF. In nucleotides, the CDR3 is TGCGCCAGCAGCCTACTCTCGACAGGGTCTGGGGCCAACGTCCTGACTTTC.

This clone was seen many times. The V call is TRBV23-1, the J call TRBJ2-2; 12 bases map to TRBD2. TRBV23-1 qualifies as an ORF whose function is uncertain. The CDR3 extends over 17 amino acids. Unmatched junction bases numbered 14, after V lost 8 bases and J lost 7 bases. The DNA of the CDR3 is TGCGCCAGCTGCCATTCGACTAGCGGGAGAATTGTCGGGGAGCTGTTTTTT. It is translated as CASCHSTSGRIVGELFF.

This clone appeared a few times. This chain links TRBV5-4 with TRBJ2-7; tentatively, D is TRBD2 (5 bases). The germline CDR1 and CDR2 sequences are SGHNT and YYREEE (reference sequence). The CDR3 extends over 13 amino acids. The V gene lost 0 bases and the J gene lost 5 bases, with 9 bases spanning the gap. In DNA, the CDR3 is TGTGCCAGCAGCTTGGCGGGGTCCGACGAGCAGTACTTC. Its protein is CASSLAGSDEQYF.